One and the same sample provided the 18 T cell receptor beta chains below, sequenced in a study of shared clonotypes between healthy human individuals. Assay: immunoSEQ multiplex PCR; the TCRdb copy retains only in-frame clones and omits some. The table includes about 1.1 million clones, around three quarters detected once. Sequencing was done on a sample of memory CD4+ T cells from PBMCs. Subset denoted: CD45RA-negative fraction. Receptors originate from a man in his late teens or twenties in good health. Some clones in this sample may be carry-over from other donors' samples.

The chain uses TRBV28 and TRBJ2-7, with D perhaps TRBD1 (5 bases). CDR1 and CDR2 (germline): MDHEN, SYDVKM. The CDR3 totals 12 residues. The ends were cut back, 4 bases at V and 8 bases at J, with 12 bases in the middle. The DNA of the CDR3 is TGTGCCAGCAGTTGGGGCGATCGTCAGCAGTACTTC. Translated: CASSWGDRQQYF.

The rearrangement uses TRBV27 and TRBJ1-5; no firm D call. CDR3 length: 14 amino acids. Deletions cut 5 bases from V and 5 bases from J, with 13 bases between. CDR1 MNHEY and CDR2 SMNVEV come from the germline V gene (reference sequence). CDR3 DNA: TGTGCCAGCAGTCCTCGAGAGAGGGATCAGCCCCAGCATTTT. Residues: CASSPRERDQPQHF.

V is TRBV6-6 and J is TRBJ1-1; weak D call: TRBD1 (5 bases). V was cut by 5 bases and J by 7 bases, with 8 bases left in between. CDR3 length: 11 residues. Germline CDR1 is MNHNY and CDR2 is SVGAGI (reference sequence). The CDR3 is CASSRGREAFF. CDR3 DNA sequence: TGTGCCAGCAGTAGGGGCCGTGAAGCTTTCTTT.

CDR3 protein: CASSLSLAGSSDTQYF. The CDR3, as DNA: TGTGCCAGCAGCTTAAGCCTAGCGGGATCCTCAGATACGCAGTATTTT. The chain employs TRBV7-9 and TRBJ2-3; 9 positions match TRBD2. The CDR3 has 16 amino acids. CDR1 is SEHNR, CDR2 FQNEAQ, per germline (reference sequence). With V trimmed by 2 bases and J by 4 bases, 7 bases remained unmatched.

The V gene is TRBV28, the J gene TRBJ1-5; unclear D gene. With 6 bases removed from V and 4 bases from J, the gap between germline ends came to 19 bases. Germline V gene data show CDR1 as MDHEN and CDR2 as SYDVKM. CDR3 length equals 16 residues. The CDR3 nucleotides are TGTGCCAGCAGGGAGTTGGGCCCCAGAACGAATCAGCCCCAGCATTTT. Translated, it gives CASRELGPRTNQPQHF.

The chain combines TRBV6-5 with TRBJ2-1; no clear D. This CDR3 spans 13 amino acids. The germline V and J ends were trimmed by 5 bases and 0 bases, with 5 bases remaining between them. Germline V gene sequence: CDR1 MNHEY, CDR2 SVGAGI. CDR3 DNA: TGTGCCAGCAGTCGACGCTCCTACAATGAGCAGTTCTTC. Residues: CASSRRSYNEQFF.

V usage is TRBV4-3 and J usage is TRBJ2-4; 11 bases fit TRBD2. CDR1 is LGHNA, CDR2 YSLEER, per germline. The CDR3 has 16 residues. V shed 4 bases and J 6 bases; nucleotides not matched to a gene: 8. The CDR3 sequence: CASSPKPGLAANIQYF. Written as DNA, the CDR3 is TGCGCCAGCAGCCCGAAGCCGGGACTAGCGGCAAACATTCAGTACTTC.

This chain links TRBV15 with TRBJ1-1, with 11 bases that match TRBD1. Germline trimming cut 6 bases from V and 10 bases from J; bases unmatched to any gene: 10. CDR3 length: 14 residues. Germline values: CDR1 LNHNV, CDR2 YYDKDF (reference sequence). The CDR3 DNA sequence: TGTGCCACCAGGAGGACAGGGGGCGCGTGGGTAGCTTTCTTT. This gives the protein CATRRTGGAWVAFF.

The chain carries TRBV21-1 and TRBJ2-1; TRBD2, the table's D call, lacks a check against the DNA. TRBV21-1 is given as a pseudogene. The CDR3 runs to 17 residues. The CDR3 DNA sequence: TGTGCCAGCAGCCTTAGGGCGGGAGGGCCTTACTACAATGAGCAGTTCTTC. Amino acid sequence: CASSLRAGGPYYNEQFF.

This chain joins TRBV7-7 and TRBJ1-1; D is possibly TRBD1 (5 bases). V was clipped by 5 bases and J by 4 bases, with 11 bases between them. The CDR3 extends over 13 amino acids. Germline CDR1 and CDR2: SSHAT and FNYEAQ (reference sequence). The CDR3 coding sequence is TGTGCCAGCAGCACAGGCTGGGGCACTGAAGCTTTCTTT. Translating gives CASSTGWGTEAFF.

This chain connects TRBV5-6 to TRBJ2-3; TRBD1 agrees at 7 bases. V trimming: 4 bases; J trimming: 2 bases; junction bases outside the gene matches: 7. There are 15 residues in the CDR3. Germline values: CDR1 SGHDT, CDR2 YYEEEE. CDR3 in DNA: TGTGCCAGCAGCGCCGGGACAGACAACACAGATACGCAGTATTTT. Its translation is CASSAGTDNTDTQYF.

The chain links TRBV9 to TRBJ2-3; 10 nucleotides align to TRBD2. The ends lost 1 base at V and 3 bases at J; junction bases unmatched: 2. Germline values: CDR1 SGDLS, CDR2 YYNGEE. The CDR3 loop spans 15 amino acids. This chain's CDR3 is CASSVTSGITDTQYF. CDR3 bases: TGTGCCAGCAGCGTAACTAGCGGGATTACAGATACGCAGTATTTT.

The chain combines TRBV11-2 with TRBJ1-1; D ambiguous. Germline CDR1 reads SGHAT; CDR2 reads FQNNGV. The CDR3 contains 15 residues. Trimming shortened V by 3 bases and J by 1 base, and 12 bases separated the two germline ends. CDR3 sequence (DNA): TGTGCCAGCAGCTTGGAAAGGAATAGGAACACTGAAGCTTTCTTT. Amino acids: CASSLERNRNTEAFF.

V is TRBV9 and J is TRBJ2-7; D ambiguous. The CDR3 covers 15 residues. Germline CDR1 is SGDLS and CDR2 is YYNGEE. Trimming left V 0 bases short and J 2 bases short, with 12 bases between. The CDR3 loop is CASSVEPVSPYEQYF. Written as DNA, the CDR3 is TGTGCCAGCAGCGTAGAACCAGTATCCCCCTACGAGCAGTACTTC. Full variable domain (remainder filled in from reference TRBV9 and TRBJ2-7): DSGVTQTPKHLITATGQRVTLRCSPRSGDLSVYWYQQSLDQGLQFLIQYYNGEERAKGNILERFSAQQFPDLHSELNLSSLELGDSALYFCASSVEPVSPYEQYFGPGTRLTVT.

The chain couples TRBV5-4 to TRBJ2-5; D not resolved. The CDR3 spans 16 residues. Trimming removed 0 bases at V and 4 bases at J, with 16 bases between. CDR1 SGHNT and CDR2 YYREEE come from the germline V gene (reference sequence). In nucleotides, the CDR3 is TGTGCCAGCAGCTTGGCGGTAGGATCGCAAGGAGAGACCCAGTACTTC. Amino acids: CASSLAVGSQGETQYF.

This rearrangement joins TRBV9 to TRBJ2-1; 14 bases are shared with TRBD2. CDR1 is SGDLS and CDR2 is YYNGEE in the germline V gene. The V and J ends lost 4 bases and 12 bases, in that order; junction bases with no gene match: 6. There are 14 residues in the CDR3. Here the CDR3 reads CASSLLTSGRGQFF. As DNA, the CDR3 is TGTGCCAGCAGCTTACTGACTAGCGGGAGGGGGCAGTTCTTC.

This sequence joins TRBV5-4 and TRBJ2-1; 10 bases align to TRBD1. CDR3 length: 14 residues. Germline loops: CDR1 SGHNT, CDR2 YYREEE (reference sequence). V shed 10 bases and J 6 bases; nucleotides not matched to a gene: 10. DNA of the CDR3: TGTGCCTTCGGGGGACAGGGGCAGAGCAATGAGCAGTTCTTC. Translation gives CAFGGQGQSNEQFF.

The V call is TRBV30, the J call TRBJ1-5; 7 bases map to TRBD1. V was clipped by 0 bases and J by 11 bases; unmatched bases: 16. Germline CDR1 and CDR2: GTSNPN and SVGIG (reference sequence). There are 16 residues in the CDR3. For the CDR3, the DNA is TGTGCCTGGAGTGTACAGGGGACGGCCAATTCTCGGGCCCAGCATTTT. Its protein product is CAWSVQGTANSRAQHF.